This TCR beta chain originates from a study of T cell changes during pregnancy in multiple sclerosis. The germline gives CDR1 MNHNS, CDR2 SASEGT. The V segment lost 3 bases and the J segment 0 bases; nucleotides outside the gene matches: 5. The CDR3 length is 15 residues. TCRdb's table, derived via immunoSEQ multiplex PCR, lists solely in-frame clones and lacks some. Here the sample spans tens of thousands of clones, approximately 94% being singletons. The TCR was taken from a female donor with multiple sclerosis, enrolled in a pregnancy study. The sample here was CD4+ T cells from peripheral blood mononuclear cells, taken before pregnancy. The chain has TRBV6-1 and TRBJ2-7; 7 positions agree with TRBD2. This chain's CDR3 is CASSEGPGGSYEQYF. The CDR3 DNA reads TGTGCCAGCAGTGAGGGTCCGGGGGGCTCCTACGAGCAGTACTTC.